This TCR beta chain is drawn from a study of regulatory T cells in long-lasting Graves disease. V shed 4 bases, J shed 3 bases, and the junction held 5 bases outside the gene matches. The germline gives CDR1 WNHNN, CDR2 SYGVQD (reference sequence). CDR3 length equals 14 residues. This clonotype has ten or more counts. Time point reported: newly diagnosed GD, antithyroid drugs for less than 3 months. Following extraction of RNA from PBMCs, that RNA was used to make the TCR library. Building of the TCR beta libraries involved iRepertoire HTBI primers and Arm-PCR of CDR3 regions. TCRdb reanalysed the multiplex PCR reads using MiXCR and keeps one entry per CDR3 protein. The profile covers 350,000 to 500,000 distinct CDR3 sequences, with less than 15% appearing a single time and about 15% taken by the ten largest. These data also featured in a second study, about T cells in Graves' hyperthyroidism and ophthalmopathy. As reported in that work: Researchers barred patients who had uncontrolled infection, other autoimmune disease, pregnancy or lactation. Diagnostic assessment was based on clinical symptoms, serum thyroxine and TRAb, thyroid ultrasound and orbital computed tomography. Carried out on the TCR CDR3, a first-round RT-PCR used the HTBI primer set.

The rearrangement uses TRBV10-1 and TRBJ2-7; TRBD1 matches 8 bases. Sequenced material: peripheral blood mononuclear cells (PBMCs), taken at new diagnosis, from a patient treated with antithyroid drugs. This sequence was found in a woman between 45 and 65 years old with Graves disease. In DNA form, the CDR3 reads TGCGCCAGCAGTGGCCCAGGGACAGGCTACGAGCAGTACTTC. Protein product: CASSGPGTGYEQYF.